This entry is about one TCR beta chain. The data stem from a study of shared T cell receptors in the human thymus. The protocol was immunoSEQ multiplex PCR, while the TCRdb copy is restricted to in-frame clones and leaves out a portion. This sample has about 660,000 clones; 70% to 90% occur once, and the top ten carry 0.0094%. CDR3 length: 14 residues. Per the germline V gene, CDR1 is MNHEY and CDR2 is SMNVEV (reference sequence). The J segment lost 9 bases and the V segment lost 3 bases, leaving 6 bases of the junction unmatched. This sample also belongs to another study, concerning human thymus T cells. That study reports: There appeared to be biased usage of V and J genes in thymic and blood repertoires.

This clonotype was obtained from a boy younger than two with a congenital heart defect. Sequencing was carried out using thymocytes. The chain links TRBV27 to TRBJ2-1; 9 positions agree with TRBD2. CDR3 protein: CASSLMVREGEQFF. The CDR3 DNA follows: TGTGCCAGCAGTTTGATGGTGCGGGAGGGTGAGCAGTTCTTC.